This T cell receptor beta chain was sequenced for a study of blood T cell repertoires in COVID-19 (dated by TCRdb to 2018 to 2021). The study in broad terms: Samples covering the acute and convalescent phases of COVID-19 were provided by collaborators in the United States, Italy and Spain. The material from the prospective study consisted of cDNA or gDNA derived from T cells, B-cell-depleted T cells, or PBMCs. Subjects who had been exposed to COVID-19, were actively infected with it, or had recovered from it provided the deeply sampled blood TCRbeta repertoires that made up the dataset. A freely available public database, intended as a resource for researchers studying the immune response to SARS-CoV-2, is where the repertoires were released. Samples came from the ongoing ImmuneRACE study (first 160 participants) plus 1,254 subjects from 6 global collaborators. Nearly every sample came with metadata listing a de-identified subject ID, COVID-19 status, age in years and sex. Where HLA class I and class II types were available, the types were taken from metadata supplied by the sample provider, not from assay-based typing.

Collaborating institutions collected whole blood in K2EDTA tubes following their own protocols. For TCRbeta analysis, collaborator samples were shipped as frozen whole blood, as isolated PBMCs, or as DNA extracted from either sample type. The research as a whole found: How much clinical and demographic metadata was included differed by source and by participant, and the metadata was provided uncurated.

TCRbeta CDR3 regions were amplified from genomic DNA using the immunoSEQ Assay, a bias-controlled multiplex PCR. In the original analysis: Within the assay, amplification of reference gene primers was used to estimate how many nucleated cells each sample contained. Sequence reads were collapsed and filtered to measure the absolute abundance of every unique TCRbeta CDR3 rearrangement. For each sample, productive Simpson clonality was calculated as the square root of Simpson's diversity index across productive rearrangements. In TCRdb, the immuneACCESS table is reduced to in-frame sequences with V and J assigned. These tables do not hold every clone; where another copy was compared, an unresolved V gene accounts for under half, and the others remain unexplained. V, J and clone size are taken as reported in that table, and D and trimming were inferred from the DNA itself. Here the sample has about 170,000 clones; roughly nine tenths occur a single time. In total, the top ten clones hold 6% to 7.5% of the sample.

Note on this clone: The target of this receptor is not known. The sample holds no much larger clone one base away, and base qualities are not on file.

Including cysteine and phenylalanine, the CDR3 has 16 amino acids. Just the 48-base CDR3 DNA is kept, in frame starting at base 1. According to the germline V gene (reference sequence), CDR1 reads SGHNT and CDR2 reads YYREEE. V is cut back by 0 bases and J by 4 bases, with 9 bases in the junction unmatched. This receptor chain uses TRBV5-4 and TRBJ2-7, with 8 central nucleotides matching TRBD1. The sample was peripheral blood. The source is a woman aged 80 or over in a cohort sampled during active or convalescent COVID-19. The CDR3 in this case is CASSLGQGQAGYEQYF. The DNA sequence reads TGTGCCAGCAGCTTGGGACAGGGGCAAGCAGGTTACGAGCAGTACTTC.